This T cell receptor beta chain was profiled in a study of T cell clonotyping in hematopoietic cell transplantation. Of note for this clone: The antigen remains unidentified.

General study points: Pathologically expanded recipient clonotypes increased progressively from day 30 to day 180 as diversity fell.

The CDR3 is made up of 16 amino acids. Trimming took off 0 bases at V and 4 bases at J, with 13 bases between the two ends. The V gene's germline CDR1 is SGHNT and CDR2 YENEEA. Here immunoSEQ multiplex PCR was the method, and the copy in TCRdb shows in-frame clones only, minus some. The repertoire has about 69,000 clones, about 93% of them found once; the top ten carry roughly 1.7%. The chain has TRBV11-3 and TRBJ2-1, with D perhaps matching TRBD2 (7 bases). Sequences were obtained from peripheral blood mononuclear cells. This clonotype originated in a man between 50 and 59 years old in good health. Some clones in this sample may be carry-over from other donors' samples. CDR3 sequence reads: CASSLDGGPAYNEQFF. The CDR3 bases are TGTGCCAGCAGCTTAGACGGGGGGCCTGCTTACAATGAGCAGTTCTTC.